This T cell receptor (beta chain) comes out of a study of cytomegalovirus exposure and HLA in healthy donors. Study outcomes and limitations: As confirmed in vitro, a few CMV-associated chains were specific for CMV antigens. A missense variant in DCLRE1C was later tied to TCR beta V- and J-gene trimming.

The PCR was carried out with 60 Vbeta primers and 13 Jbeta primers. This table comes from immunoSEQ multiplex PCR, and its TCRdb copy is limited to in-frame clones, with some not included. The sample lists 110,000 to 150,000 clones; about 77% were seen once. A word on this clone: Its matching antigen is unknown.

Trimming cost V 7 bases and J 8 bases; bases outside gene matches: 13. Germline assignment: CDR1 SGHRS and CDR2 YFSETQ. The CDR3 extends over 15 amino acids. The chain employs TRBV5-1 and TRBJ1-4; TRBD1 matches at 8 bases. The source is a male donor in good health and CMV-seronegative. The sequencing sample was made of PBMCs. In DNA, the CDR3 is TGCGCCAGCTCGGAAGTCGGGACAGGTGGGGAAAAACTGTTTTTT. It encodes CASSEVGTGGEKLFF.